Described below is a single T cell receptor beta chain sequence and its context. The sample belongs to a study of blood T cell repertoires in COVID-19. Study-level background: Spain, Italy and the United States supplied samples that represented acute and convalescent COVID-19. The analysed material was cDNA or gDNA that came from T cells, B-cell-depleted T cells, or PBMCs.

Per the original data handling: Using reference gene primer amplification, nucleated cell counts were estimated. Some clones are missing from TCRdb's copy, which holds only in-frame ones; the method was immunoSEQ multiplex PCR. V and J calls and clone size follow that table, whereas D and trimming were derived from the DNA. The repertoire holds approximately 77,000 clones, with about 90% as singletons. The germline V and J ends were trimmed by 5 bases and 0 bases, with 5 bases remaining between them. Germline V gene data show CDR1 as SNHLY and CDR2 as FYNNEI. The CDR3 loop spans 12 amino acids. This TCR derives from a man aged 50 or older with active COVID-19. The specimen sequenced was peripheral blood. The chain recombines TRBV2 with TRBJ2-7; D gene uncertain. The CDR3, as DNA: TGTGCCAGCAGTCCAGTCTCCTACGAGCAGTACTTC. This sequence encodes CASSPVSYEQYF. Complete variable domain (other parts from reference TRBV2 and TRBJ2-7): EPEVTQTPSHQVTQMGQEVILRCVPISNHLYFYWYRQILGQKVEFLVSFYNNEISEKSEIFDDQFSVERPDGSNFTLKIRSTKLEDSAMYFCASSPVSYEQYFGPGTRLTVT.